One TCR beta chain is described in this entry. The data are from a study of shared clonotypes between healthy human individuals. Generated by immunoSEQ multiplex PCR, the TCRdb table keeps only in-frame clones and is missing some. The sample lists more than 400,000 clones, 96% occurring once. The V segment lost 6 bases and the J segment 4 bases; nucleotides outside the gene matches: 9. This CDR3 has 16 residues. Per germline, CDR1 KGHSH and CDR2 LQKENI. The chain couples TRBV18 to TRBJ2-2; 9 nucleotides match TRBD1. Sample: naive CD4+ T cells sorted from blood. Documented subset: CD45RA+ positively selected. This clonotype was sampled from a woman in her thirties in good health. Here the CDR3 DNA reads TGTGCCAGCTCCGCTACCGGGACAGGGAGCACCGGGGAGCTGTTTTTT. It codes for CASSATGTGSTGELFF.